A selection of T cell receptor beta chains follows, all from one sample in a study of cytomegalovirus exposure and HLA in healthy donors. Here immunoSEQ multiplex PCR was the method, and the copy in TCRdb shows in-frame clones only, minus some. This sample has 130,000 to 150,000 clones, with 70% to 75% found just once. Input material: PBMCs. These receptors all stem from a woman in her thirties or forties in good health and CMV-seronegative. The CDR3 runs from the conserved cysteine through the conserved F or W. The D gene is left open where the match is weak. Clone size is not always given. Where it is, it says once, few, many or a class for expanded clones.

clone_size | j_call | cdr3_length | d_call | v_call | cdr3_aa | cdr3_nt
NA | TRBJ2-7 | 15 | TRBD2 | TRBV11-1 | CASSLAGEYSYEQYF | TGTGCCAGCAGCTTGGCGGGGGAATACTCCTACGAGCAGTACTTC
NA | TRBJ2-5 | 14 | NA | TRBV4-3 | CASSQSGQKETQYF | TGCGCCAGCAGCCAATCCGGACAGAAAGAGACCCAGTACTTC
few | TRBJ1-6 | 13 | NA | TRBV2 | CASKEDGDSPLHF | TGTGCCAGCAAAGAAGACGGGGATTCACCCCTCCACTTT
NA | TRBJ1-2 | 14 | NA | TRBV18 | CASSPNGTLNGYTF | TGTGCCAGCTCACCGAACGGGACACTTAATGGCTACACCTTC
NA | TRBJ2-3 | 15 | TRBD1 | TRBV15 | CATSSKGTGEDTQYF | TGTGCCACCAGCAGCAAAGGGACAGGTGAGGATACGCAGTATTTT
NA | TRBJ2-1 | 14 | NA | TRBV10-3 | CAISESEGHNEQFF | TGTGCCATCAGTGAGTCGGAGGGGCACAATGAGCAGTTCTTC
NA | TRBJ1-2 | 12 | NA | TRBV19 | CASSGQPYGYTF | TGTGCCAGTAGCGGACAGCCCTATGGCTACACCTTC
NA | TRBJ1-1 | 15 | TRBD1 | TRBV28 | CASSTGGGWNTEAFF | TGTGCCAGCAGTACAGGGGGCGGGTGGAACACTGAAGCTTTCTTT
once | TRBJ2-3 | 16 | TRBD1 | TRBV7-2 | CASSFSPGTGGFTQYF | TGTGCCAGCAGCTTTTCTCCGGGGACAGGGGGCTTTACGCAGTATTTT
NA | TRBJ2-1 | 17 | NA | TRBV4-3 | CASSQVTRGPFYNEQFF | TGCGCCAGCAGCCAAGTTACGCGGGGACCTTTCTACAATGAGCAGTTCTTC
NA | TRBJ1-1 | 14 | NA | TRBV5-4 | CASSPGGAGGEAFF | TGTGCCAGCAGCCCGGGAGGAGCCGGGGGTGAAGCTTTCTTT
NA | TRBJ2-3 | 16 | TRBD2 | TRBV6-5 | CASSFGLAGPEDTQYF | TGTGCCAGCAGTTTCGGACTAGCGGGCCCAGAGGATACGCAGTATTTT
NA | TRBJ1-2 | 13 | NA | TRBV19 | CASNFGGNYGYTF | TGTGCCAGTAATTTCGGTGGTAACTATGGCTACACCTTC
few | TRBJ1-2 | 13 | NA | TRBV2 | CASSGSQPNSYTF | TGTGCCAGCAGCGGGAGTCAACCAAACAGCTACACCTTC
NA | TRBJ1-6 | 13 | NA | TRBV7-9 | CASSPTGNSPLHF | TGTGCCAGCAGCCCTACCGGGAATTCACCCCTCCACTTT
NA | TRBJ2-6 | 18 | NA | TRBV7-3 | CASSLGGFDRSGANVLTF | TGTGCCAGCAGCTTAGGGGGATTCGACAGGTCTGGGGCCAACGTCCTGACTTTC
NA | TRBJ2-5 | 16 | TRBD2 | TRBV5-1 | CASSWMASGGQETQYF | TGCGCCAGCAGCTGGATGGCTAGCGGGGGGCAAGAGACCCAGTACTTC
NA | TRBJ2-2 | 17 | NA | TRBV7-3 | CASSLGWQGQNTGELFF | TGTGCCAGCAGCTTAGGGTGGCAGGGTCAGAACACCGGGGAGCTGTTTTTT
NA | TRBJ2-5 | 15 | TRBD1 | TRBV2 | CASSRIQGNQETQYF | TGTGCCAGCAGTCGAATACAGGGGAACCAAGAGACCCAGTACTTC
NA | TRBJ1-6 | 17 | TRBD1 | TRBV5-1 | CASSLEGQGTYNSPLHF | TGCGCCAGCAGCTTGGAGGGACAGGGAACCTATAATTCACCCCTCCACTTT
NA | TRBJ1-1 | 17 | TRBD1 | TRBV13 | CASSLGPGDRVNTEAFF | TGTGCCAGCAGCTTAGGCCCGGGGGACAGGGTGAACACTGAAGCTTTCTTT
NA | TRBJ2-2 | 14 | TRBD1 | TRBV10-1 | CASSPDRGTGELFF | TGCGCCAGCAGTCCGGACAGGGGTACCGGGGAGCTGTTTTTT
NA | TRBJ1-2 | 14 | NA | TRBV6-5 | CASSNSYSFLGYTF | TGTGCCAGCAGTAACAGCTACTCCTTTCTAGGCTACACCTTC
NA | TRBJ2-5 | 20 | TRBD2 | TRBV6-4 | CASSDFPPEVGGKIQETQYF | TGTGCCAGCAGTGACTTTCCCCCCGAGGTGGGGGGGAAAATCCAAGAGACCCAGTACTTC
NA | TRBJ1-3 | 15 | NA | TRBV7-2 | CASSPELASGNTIYF | TGTGCCAGCAGCCCGGAGTTAGCCTCTGGAAACACCATATATTTT
NA | TRBJ1-2 | 14 | TRBD1 | TRBV2 | CASSWTGPGDGYTF | TGTGCCAGCAGTTGGACAGGGCCGGGCGATGGCTACACCTTC
once | TRBJ2-3 | 15 | TRBD2 | TRBV4-3 | CASSLHSGNTDTQYF | TGCGCCAGCAGCCTCCACAGCGGGAACACAGATACGCAGTATTTT
NA | TRBJ1-1 | 17 | TRBD1 | TRBV5-1 | CASSLTSRQGMNTEAFF | TGCGCCAGCAGCTTGACTTCAAGACAGGGGATGAACACTGAAGCTTTCTTT
NA | TRBJ2-6 | 15 | NA | TRBV6-5 | CASSRRGPGANVLTF | TGTGCCAGCAGTAGGAGGGGGCCTGGGGCCAACGTCCTGACTTTC
NA | TRBJ1-1 | 14 | NA | TRBV6-1 | CASTVGGWGTEAFF | TGTGCCAGCACCGTAGGAGGGTGGGGAACTGAAGCTTTCTTT
NA | TRBJ1-2 | 14 | NA | TRBV29-1 | CSVGPGRGLYGYTF | TGCAGCGTTGGGCCCGGGAGGGGCCTCTATGGCTACACCTTC
NA | TRBJ1-2 | 15 | TRBD1 | TRBV9 | CASSVTGAQNYGYTF | TGTGCCAGCAGCGTGACAGGGGCCCAGAACTATGGCTACACCTTC
NA | TRBJ1-2 | 12 | NA | TRBV19 | CAISTDSYGYTF | TGTGCCATTTCGACAGACTCCTATGGCTACACCTTC
NA | TRBJ1-5 | 16 | TRBD1 | TRBV6-6 | CASSTRGQGDNQPQHF | TGTGCCAGCAGTACTCGGGGACAGGGGGACAATCAGCCCCAGCATTTT
few | TRBJ1-2 | 15 | NA | TRBV4-1 | CASSQDGLTGRGYTF | TGCGCCAGCAGCCAAGATGGGCTTACAGGACGTGGCTACACCTTC
NA | TRBJ1-1 | 15 | TRBD1 | TRBV9 | CASSPWTGRNTEAFF | TGTGCCAGCAGCCCGTGGACAGGAAGAAACACTGAAGCTTTCTTT
once | TRBJ1-5 | 15 | NA | TRBV11-2 | CASSLDDRSNQPQHF | TGTGCCAGCAGCCTGGACGACAGGAGCAATCAGCCCCAGCATTTT
few | TRBJ1-1 | 14 | NA | TRBV5-6 | CASSFQGWNTEAFF | TGTGCCAGCAGCTTCCAGGGGTGGAACACTGAAGCTTTCTTT
NA | TRBJ1-3 | 16 | NA | TRBV5-1 | CASSLGQSGSGNTIYF | TGCGCCAGCAGCTTGGGACAGTCTGGCTCTGGAAACACCATATATTTT
NA | TRBJ1-1 | 13 | NA | TRBV11-2 | CASSLGRNTEAFF | TGTGCCAGCAGCTTGGGCAGGAACACTGAAGCTTTCTTT
NA | TRBJ2-5 | 15 | TRBD2 | TRBV5-6 | CASSLEVEGGETQYF | TGTGCCAGCAGCTTGGAGGTGGAGGGAGGGGAGACCCAGTACTTC
NA | TRBJ1-5 | 15 | NA | TRBV6-6 | CASRQQQGANQPQHF | TGTGCCAGCAGACAACAACAGGGAGCAAATCAGCCCCAGCATTTT
NA | TRBJ2-5 | 13 | NA | TRBV2 | CASSQQGWETQYF | TGTGCCAGCAGTCAACAGGGATGGGAGACCCAGTACTTC
once | TRBJ2-2 | 15 | NA | TRBV2 | CASSPRELNTGELFF | TGTGCCAGCAGCCCAAGGGAGTTAAACACCGGGGAGCTGTTTTTT
NA | TRBJ2-2 | 15 | NA | TRBV6-5 | CASSYSISVAGELFF | TGTGCCAGCAGTTACTCGATATCGGTGGCCGGGGAGCTGTTTTTT
few | TRBJ2-1 | 16 | NA | TRBV19 | CASSSQAGGSYNEQFF | TGTGCCAGTAGTTCCCAGGCAGGAGGATCCTACAATGAGCAGTTCTTC
NA | TRBJ1-1 | 15 | NA | TRBV2 | CASSEPARGNTEAFF | TGTGCCAGCAGTGAACCCGCCAGGGGGAACACTGAAGCTTTCTTT
NA | TRBJ1-6 | 15 | TRBD1 | TRBV27 | CASSLGGGVNSPLHF | TGTGCCAGCAGTTTAGGAGGGGGCGTTAATTCACCCCTCCACTTT
NA | TRBJ2-5 | 15 | TRBD2 | TRBV7-2 | CASSLGGLAGGTQYF | TGTGCCAGCAGCTTAGGTGGACTAGCGGGGGGGACCCAGTACTTC
NA | TRBJ1-2 | 12 | NA | TRBV2 | CASSVADYGYTF | TGTGCCAGCAGTGTGGCGGACTATGGCTACACCTTC
NA | TRBJ1-4 | 14 | TRBD1 | TRBV5-4 | CASSVRDRDEKLFF | TGTGCCAGCAGCGTTCGGGACAGGGACGAAAAACTGTTTTTT
NA | TRBJ1-2 | 14 | TRBD1 | TRBV10-1 | CASIPGQELYGYTF | TGCGCCAGCATTCCGGGACAGGAGCTCTATGGCTACACCTTC